The TCR beta chain under discussion was sequenced for a study of blood T cell repertoires in COVID-19 (TCRdb year 2020). For context, the study as a whole: The collaborator samples originated in the United States, Italy and Spain and spanned the acute and convalescent phases of COVID-19. The material from the prospective study consisted of cDNA or gDNA derived from T cells, B-cell-depleted T cells, or PBMCs. The dataset comprised deeply sampled blood TCRbeta repertoires from subjects exposed to, actively infected with, or recovered from COVID-19. A freely available public database, intended as a resource for researchers studying the immune response to SARS-CoV-2, is where the repertoires were released. Samples were obtained from the ongoing ImmuneRACE study (first 160 participants) and from about 1,300 subjects provided by 6 global collaborators. Nearly every sample came with metadata listing a de-identified subject ID, COVID-19 status, age in years and sex. HLA class I and class II types, where available, came from metadata supplied by the sample provider rather than from assay-based typing.

TCRbeta CDR3 regions were amplified from genomic DNA using the immunoSEQ Assay, a bias-controlled multiplex PCR. The authors' pipeline ran thus. The number of nucleated cells in each sample was estimated from the amplification of reference gene primers within the assay. To quantify the absolute abundance of each unique TCRbeta CDR3 rearrangement, sequence reads were collapsed and filtered. For each sample, productive Simpson clonality was calculated by taking the square root of Simpson's diversity index across productive rearrangements. TCRdb took this table from immuneACCESS and kept in-frame rearrangements with V and J called. Such tables lack part of the clones; where checked against another copy, unresolved V genes explain under half of the gap, and the rest is unexplained. That table supplies the V and J calls and clone size; D and trimming were determined from the DNA. Recorded for this sample are 290,000 or so clones; about 89% of them occurred a single time. The ten largest clones take up over 2% of the sample.

Summary of the overall study and its limitations: The quantity of clinical and demographic metadata differed by source and by participant and was supplied without curation.

Remarks on this clone: Its antigen is still unknown. No clone much larger than this one lies a single base away; base qualities are absent.

Based on the germline V gene, the CDR1 and CDR2 sequences are SQVTM and ANQGSEA. Spanning cysteine to phenylalanine, the CDR3 consists of 16 amino acids. Of all the DNA, just the CDR3 is kept, 48 bases in frame from base 1. V and J lose 7 bases and 3 bases, and a span of 21 bases separates them. One collaborating source in Seattle enrolled patients while the patients were actively infected and followed the patients over time throughout the course of disease. Collaborating institutions collected whole blood in K2EDTA tubes following their own protocols. For TCRbeta analysis, collaborators shipped samples in one of three forms: frozen whole blood, isolated PBMCs, or DNA extracted from either of those sample types.

Source material: peripheral blood. Recombination linked TRBV29-1 to TRBJ1-4; the D gene cannot be named for sure. This TCR derives from a woman under 40 with COVID-19, enrolled during active disease. The DNA sequence follows: TGCAGCGGGGTCCTGAACAGCGGTTTACCTAATGAAAAACTGTTTTTT. It encodes CSGVLNSGLPNEKLFF.